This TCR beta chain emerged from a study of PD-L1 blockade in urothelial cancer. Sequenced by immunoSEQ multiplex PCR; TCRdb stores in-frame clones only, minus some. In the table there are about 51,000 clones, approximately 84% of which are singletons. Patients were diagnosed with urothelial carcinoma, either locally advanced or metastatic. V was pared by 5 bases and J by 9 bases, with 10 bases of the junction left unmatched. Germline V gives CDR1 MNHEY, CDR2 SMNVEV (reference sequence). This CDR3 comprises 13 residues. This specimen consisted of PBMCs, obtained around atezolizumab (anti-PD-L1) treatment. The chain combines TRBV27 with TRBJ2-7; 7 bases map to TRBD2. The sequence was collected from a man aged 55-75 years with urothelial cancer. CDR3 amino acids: CASSPFGEGRQYF. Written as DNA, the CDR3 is TGTGCCAGCAGTCCCTTTGGGGAGGGGCGGCAGTACTTC.